These 11 T cell receptor beta chains were sequenced from one sample in a study of blood T cell repertoires in COVID-19. Produced via immunoSEQ multiplex PCR; TCRdb's table is partial and in-frame only. In the table there are around 160,000 clones, almost 85% of which are singletons. The sequencing input was peripheral blood. The receptors originated from a human donor with acute or convalescent COVID-19. The donor label of this sample is uncertain.

V is TRBV4-1 and J is TRBJ2-7; 14 nucleotides line up with TRBD2. The germline CDR1 and CDR2 sequences are MGHRA and YSYEKL. With V trimmed by 0 bases and J by 5 bases, 3 bases remained unmatched. The CDR3 extends over 16 amino acids. CDR3 sequence: CASSQDQGLAGDEQYF. CDR3 nucleotide sequence: TGCGCCAGCAGCCAAGATCAGGGACTAGCGGGGGACGAGCAGTACTTC.

The chain joins TRBV5-1 to TRBJ1-4, with 8 bases identical to TRBD1. Germline CDR1 is SGHRS and CDR2 is YFSETQ. V gave up 2 bases and J gave up 7 bases; unmatched junction bases: 10. The CDR3 has 16 residues. The CDR3 loop is CASSLGLDRVTEKLFF. Here the CDR3 DNA reads TGCGCCAGCAGCTTAGGCCTGGACAGGGTTACTGAAAAACTGTTTTTT.

The chain employs TRBV7-3 and TRBJ1-3; D is unresolved. The V gene's germline CDR1 is SGHTA and CDR2 FQGTGA. The CDR3 extends over 15 amino acids. Trimming left V 2 bases short and J 4 bases short, with 12 bases between. The CDR3 DNA follows: TGTGCCAGCAGCTTACTGCCCGGGAAGGGAAACACCATATATTTT. It encodes CASSLLPGKGNTIYF.

The chain has TRBV7-9 and TRBJ2-7; no firm D call. Germline CDR1 SEHNR, CDR2 FQNEAQ (reference sequence). The CDR3 extends over 15 amino acids. V was trimmed by 1 base and J by 0 bases, leaving 10 bases between them. The CDR3 DNA is TGTGCCAGCAGCTTAGGACTCCCGAACTCCTACGAGCAGTACTTC. This translates into CASSLGLPNSYEQYF.

In this sample, this clone turned up once. The V and J genes are TRBV5-8 and TRBJ1-3; the D gene is possibly TRBD1 (6 bases). This CDR3 is built from 16 residues. Germline-derived CDR1 and CDR2 are SGHTS and YDEGEE. The germline V and J ends were trimmed by 3 bases and 1 base, with 14 bases remaining between them. The CDR3 DNA follows: TGTGCCAGCAGCTATTCAGGGGCTGAGTCTGGAAACACCATATATTTT. Translated: CASSYSGAESGNTIYF.

The chain recombines TRBV2 with TRBJ1-1; a possible D gene is TRBD1 (5 bases). The CDR3 is 13 residues long. CDR1 is SNHLY and CDR2 is FYNNEI in the germline V gene. V was shortened by 5 bases and J by 1 base, with 8 bases between the two germline ends. The CDR3: CASSRQKNTEAFF. CDR3 coding DNA: TGTGCCAGCAGTAGACAGAAGAACACTGAAGCTTTCTTT.

The chain links TRBV5-4 to TRBJ2-2; possible D gene TRBD1, 6 bases. The CDR3 spans 15 residues. V was cut by 0 bases and J by 10 bases, with 16 bases left in between. Germline-derived CDR1 and CDR2 are SGHNT and YYREEE (reference sequence). The CDR3 sequence: CASSLEGTWGQELFF. The CDR3 DNA is TGTGCCAGCAGCTTGGAGGGTACTTGGGGGCAGGAGCTGTTTTTT.

The J gene is TRBJ1-1, the V gene TRBV6-6, with a tentative D call TRBD1 (5 bases). Trimming shortened V by 4 bases and J by 2 bases, and 17 bases separated the two germline ends. This CDR3 comprises 16 residues. Germline V gene data show CDR1 as MNHNY and CDR2 as SVGAGI (reference sequence). CDR3 loop: CASSSPAPRGNTEAFF. CDR3 bases: TGTGCCAGCAGTTCCCCTGCTCCAAGGGGAAACACTGAAGCTTTCTTT.

The count of this clone is one. The chain couples TRBV10-3 to TRBJ1-6; D is unresolved. CDR3 length equals 14 residues. CDR1 and CDR2 (germline): ENHRY, SYGVKD. Deletions cut 0 bases from V and 6 bases from J, with 6 bases between. In DNA, the CDR3 is TGTGCCATCAGTGAGTCGTCCCTTAATTCACCCCTCCACTTT. Protein sequence: CAISESSLNSPLHF.

The CDR3 reads CASSLIPTGSGEAFF. CDR3 bases: TGTGCCAGCAGCTTAATCCCGACAGGCTCGGGTGAAGCTTTCTTT. The chain combines TRBV11-2 with TRBJ1-1; possibly TRBD1 for D (6 bases). Trimming removed 2 bases at V and 7 bases at J, with 17 bases between. The CDR3 covers 15 residues. Per germline, CDR1 SGHAT and CDR2 FQNNGV.

The chain combines TRBV27 with TRBJ1-2; a possible D gene is TRBD1 (5 bases). This CDR3 region has 13 residues. The V and J ends lost 8 bases and 3 bases respectively, with 13 bases between them. From germline, CDR1 is MNHEY and CDR2 SMNVEV (reference sequence). CDR3 in amino acids: CASRDFDDYGYTF. The CDR3 coding sequence is TGTGCCAGCCGGGACTTCGACGACTATGGCTACACCTTC.